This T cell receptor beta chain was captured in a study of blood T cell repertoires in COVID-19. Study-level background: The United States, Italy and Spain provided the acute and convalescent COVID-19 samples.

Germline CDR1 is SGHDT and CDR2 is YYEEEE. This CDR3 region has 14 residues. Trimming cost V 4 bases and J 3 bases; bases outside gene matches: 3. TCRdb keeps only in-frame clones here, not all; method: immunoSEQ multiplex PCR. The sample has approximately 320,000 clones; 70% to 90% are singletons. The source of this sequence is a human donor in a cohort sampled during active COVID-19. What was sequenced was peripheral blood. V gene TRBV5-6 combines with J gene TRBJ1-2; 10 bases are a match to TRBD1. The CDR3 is CASSQDRGDYGYTF. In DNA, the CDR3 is TGTGCCAGCAGCCAGGACAGGGGGGACTATGGCTACACCTTC.